Reported below is one T cell receptor beta chain. The data were taken from a study of blood T cell repertoires in COVID-19. Study-level information: The study drew acute and convalescent COVID-19 samples from the United States, Italy and Spain.

Recruits, aged roughly 18 to 90 years, lived in 24 US areas. Original methodology: The assay estimated nucleated cells by amplifying reference gene primers. This table comes from immunoSEQ multiplex PCR, and its TCRdb copy is limited to in-frame clones, with some not included. V, J and clone size reflect that table, while D and trimming were determined from the DNA. The data hold about 380,000 clones, with more than 75% observed a single time. The V gene end was trimmed by 6 bases and the J gene end by 4 bases; junction bases not matched to a gene: 10. There are 15 residues in the CDR3. In germline, CDR1 is SNHLY, CDR2 FYNNEI.

Sequencing was done on a sample of PBMCs or T cells enriched from blood (not recorded which). This clonotype was sampled from a woman between 18 and 29 years old who had recovered from COVID-19. The chain links TRBV2 to TRBJ1-1, with 8 nucleotides matching TRBD1. CDR3 coding DNA: TGTGCCAGCAGCCCTAACAGGGGGAGTCGCACTGAAGCTTTCTTT. This sequence encodes CASSPNRGSRTEAFF. Together with reference TRBV2 and TRBJ1-1, the CDR3 gives the full variable domain: EPEVTQTPSHQVTQMGQEVILRCVPISNHLYFYWYRQILGQKVEFLVSFYNNEISEKSEIFDDQFSVERPDGSNFTLKIRSTKLEDSAMYFCASSPNRGSRTEAFFGQGTRLTVV.